The rows below give T cell receptor beta chains drawn from one sample of a study of identical twins. TCRdb analysed the 5' RACE reads with MiXCR anew, one entry per CDR3 protein. The sample includes more than 250,000 distinct CDR3 sequences, approximately 8.5% seen only once; the top ten take 2.1%. The same sample was also studied in work on yellow fever vaccine responses in identical twins.

Input material: memory (CD45RO+) T cells sorted from blood. The source is a woman aged 18-29 years in good health. Each CDR3 is given with its conserved first and last residue. The D gene is left open where the match is weak. For some rows the clone size is stated as once, few or many, or as a class when expanded; others skip it.

CASSVSGERNTEAFF,TGTGCCAGCAGCGTGTCCGGGGAGAGGAACACTGAAGCTTTCTTT,TRBV9,-,TRBJ1-1,-
CSVEVQGDNEQFF,TGCAGCGTTGAGGTACAGGGGGACAATGAGCAGTTCTTC,TRBV29-1,TRBD1,TRBJ2-1,many
CASSLQGGVGETQYF,TGTGCCAGCAGTTTACAGGGGGGAGTCGGAGAGACCCAGTACTTC,TRBV12-3/TRBV12-4,-,TRBJ2-5,-
CASSYMETQYF,TGTGCCAGCAGTTACATGGAGACCCAGTACTTC,TRBV6-5,-,TRBJ2-5,few
CASTVQSGTVAFF,TGTGCCAGCACCGTCCAGTCAGGGACAGTGGCTTTCTTT,TRBV2,TRBD1,TRBJ1-1,many
CASTTEGQGNYGYTF,TGTGCCAGCACCACGGAAGGACAGGGGAACTATGGCTACACCTTC,TRBV12-3/TRBV12-4,TRBD1,TRBJ1-2,many
CASSLSPSGGPHEQFF,TGCGCCAGCAGCTTGTCGCCTAGCGGGGGACCTCATGAGCAGTTCTTC,TRBV5-1,TRBD2,TRBJ2-1,-
CASRGGFEAFF,TGTGCCAGCAGGGGGGGGTTTGAAGCTTTCTTT,TRBV12-3/TRBV12-4,-,TRBJ1-1,few
CASSSIEAETQYF,TGTGCCAGCAGTTCAATCGAGGCGGAGACCCAGTACTTC,TRBV27,-,TRBJ2-5,many
CSVPPSGRAADTQYF,TGCAGCGTTCCCCCTAGCGGGAGAGCAGCAGATACGCAGTATTTT,TRBV29-1,TRBD2,TRBJ2-3,many
CATTGPLAKNIQYF,TGTGCCACAACAGGCCCGCTAGCCAAAAACATTCAGTACTTC,TRBV6-2/TRBV6-3,-,TRBJ2-4,many
CATSEPSRRTQYF,TGTGCCACCAGTGAACCTAGTCGACGGACCCAGTACTTC,TRBV24-1,-,TRBJ2-5,few
CSAGGFKKETQYF,TGCAGTGCTGGGGGTTTCAAGAAAGAGACCCAGTACTTC,TRBV20-1,-,TRBJ2-5,-
CSARIAGVTDTQYF,TGCAGTGCTAGGATAGCGGGAGTCACAGATACGCAGTATTTT,TRBV20-1,TRBD2,TRBJ2-3,-
CASGTPILSGAVDTQYF,TGTGCTAGTGGGACCCCCATCCTTAGCGGAGCGGTTGATACGCAGTATTTT,TRBV12-5,-,TRBJ2-3,few
CASQGQGSRNTIYF,TGTGCCAGCCAAGGACAGGGGAGTAGAAACACCATATATTTT,TRBV28,TRBD1,TRBJ1-3,many
CASSLGEGAFF,TGTGCCAGCAGTTTAGGAGAGGGGGCTTTCTTT,TRBV12-3/TRBV12-4,-,TRBJ1-1,many
CSASPDGGRTAYEQYF,TGCAGTGCTAGCCCCGACGGCGGGAGGACAGCCTACGAGCAGTACTTC,TRBV20-1,TRBD2,TRBJ2-7,-
CASSASGGRGDTQYF,TGTGCCAGCAGCGCCAGCGGGGGGAGAGGAGATACGCAGTATTTT,TRBV9,TRBD2,TRBJ2-3,few
CSVERGKNTEAFF,TGCAGCGTTGAACGGGGCAAGAACACTGAAGCTTTCTTT,TRBV29-1,-,TRBJ1-1,many
CASSTTGFSSPLHF,TGCGCCAGCAGCACGACAGGGTTCAGTTCACCCCTCCACTTT,TRBV4-1,TRBD1,TRBJ1-6,many
CSAAGWGDDEQYF,TGCAGTGCCGCAGGATGGGGAGATGACGAGCAGTACTTC,TRBV20-1,-,TRBJ2-7,-
CASSLVFTGSRTEAFF,TGTGCCAGCAGCTTGGTTTTTACGGGATCGAGGACTGAAGCTTTCTTT,TRBV5-8,-,TRBJ1-1,few
CASSFYRAMNTEAFF,TGTGCCAGCAGCTTCTATCGGGCTATGAACACTGAAGCTTTCTTT,TRBV11-2,-,TRBJ1-1,-
CASSEVSGEAFF,TGTGCCAGCAGTGAAGTGTCAGGTGAAGCTTTCTTT,TRBV6-1,-,TRBJ1-1,many
CASSLGGLGGNSPLHF,TGTGCCAGCAGCTTAGGGGGATTAGGAGGAAATTCACCCCTCCACTTT,TRBV7-8,-,TRBJ1-6,few
CASTNRGRGLRASTDTQYF,TGTGCCAGCACCAATCGAGGTCGGGGTCTCAGGGCTTCCACAGATACGCAGTATTTT,TRBV12-3/TRBV12-4,-,TRBJ2-3,few
CASSPPTAVGNTQYF,TGTGCCAGCAGCCCCCCGACCGCGGTGGGGAATACGCAGTATTTT,TRBV7-9,-,TRBJ2-3,few
CATSDALGQGANTGELFF,TGTGCCACCAGTGATGCTCTTGGACAGGGGGCGAACACCGGGGAGCTGTTTTTT,TRBV24-1,TRBD1,TRBJ2-2,few
CASSLLQGEGTQYF,TGTGCCAGCAGTTTATTGCAGGGTGAGGGGACCCAGTACTTC,TRBV27,-,TRBJ2-5,few
CATNGETGELFF,TGTGCCACCAATGGGGAGACCGGGGAGCTGTTTTTT,TRBV24-1,-,TRBJ2-2,-
CASRPTGEVTGELFF,TGTGCCAGCAGACCTACAGGGGAGGTCACCGGGGAGCTGTTTTTT,TRBV12-3/TRBV12-4,-,TRBJ2-2,many
CATSDNVKDGYTF,TGTGCCACCAGTGATAACGTGAAAGATGGCTACACCTTC,TRBV24-1,-,TRBJ1-2,many
CSATFRDSLLF,TGCAGTGCCACATTCCGGGACTCCCTCCTCTTC,TRBV20-1,-,TRBJ2-1,few
CASSYFGGDEQYF,TGTGCCAGCAGCTACTTTGGGGGGGACGAGCAGTACTTC,TRBV7-2,TRBD2,TRBJ2-7,-
CASSALGADTQYF,TGTGCCAGCAGTGCTCTCGGGGCAGATACGCAGTATTTT,TRBV6-1,-,TRBJ2-3,many
CASTPRTAANTGELFF,TGTGCCAGCACCCCTAGGACTGCCGCGAACACCGGGGAGCTGTTTTTT,TRBV2,-,TRBJ2-2,many
CATSDGRLASNEQFF,TGTGCCACCAGTGACGGGAGACTGGCTTCCAATGAGCAGTTCTTC,TRBV24-1,-,TRBJ2-1,many
CSVGTVNTEAFF,TGCAGCGTAGGGACAGTGAACACTGAAGCTTTCTTT,TRBV29-1,TRBD1,TRBJ1-1,many
CASSPPGTSGNEQFF,TGCGCCAGCAGCCCCCCCGGGACTAGCGGCAATGAGCAGTTCTTC,TRBV5-1,TRBD2,TRBJ2-1,few
CAAAAVTYEQYF,TGTGCAGCAGCGGCGGTCACCTACGAGCAGTACTTC,TRBV25-1,-,TRBJ2-7,few
CASNTVQGSPLHF,TGTGCCAGCAACACAGTACAGGGATCACCCCTCCACTTT,TRBV6-1,-,TRBJ1-6,-
CSAYKNSGNTIYF,TGCAGTGCTTACAAGAATTCCGGAAACACCATATATTTT,TRBV20-1,-,TRBJ1-3,-
CSARVGGASNQPQHF,TGCAGTGCTAGAGTTGGGGGGGCGAGCAATCAGCCCCAGCATTTT,TRBV20-1,-,TRBJ1-5,few
CASSVATQGAAFGYTF,TGTGCCAGCAGCGTAGCTACACAGGGGGCTGCATTTGGCTACACCTTC,TRBV9,TRBD1,TRBJ1-2,-
CSAKTGDSNSPLHF,TGCAGTGCCAAGACAGGGGATAGTAATTCACCCCTCCACTTT,TRBV20-1,TRBD1,TRBJ1-6,few
CAISESSVGTTDTQYF,TGTGCCATCAGTGAGTCTTCCGTGGGAACCACAGATACGCAGTATTTT,TRBV10-3,-,TRBJ2-3,many
CASTQVDYGYTF,TGTGCCAGCACTCAGGTCGACTATGGCTACACCTTC,TRBV2,-,TRBJ1-2,many
CASSFGTVANTGELFF,TGTGCCAGCAGTTTTGGGACAGTTGCGAACACCGGGGAGCTGTTTTTT,TRBV12-3/TRBV12-4,TRBD1,TRBJ2-2,-
CASSPPGLPMEQYF,TGTGCCAGCAGCCCACCGGGACTTCCAATGGAGCAGTACTTC,TRBV3-1,-,TRBJ2-7,few
CASSPEGGRADTQYF,TGCGCCAGCAGCCCCGAGGGGGGGAGGGCAGATACGCAGTATTTT,TRBV5-1,-,TRBJ2-3,few
CSVGRLATDTQYF,TGCAGCGTTGGACGACTAGCAACAGATACGCAGTATTTT,TRBV29-1,TRBD2,TRBJ2-3,many
CASSFPGTLTGELFF,TGTGCCAGCAGCTTTCCCGGGACATTGACCGGGGAGCTGTTTTTT,TRBV7-9,-,TRBJ2-2,many
CASSEFGAGSPGGEQFF,TGTGCCAGCAGTGAATTTGGAGCGGGATCCCCCGGCGGTGAGCAGTTCTTC,TRBV6-1,TRBD2,TRBJ2-1,many
CASSTHPSGPGSSYNEQFF,TGTGCCAGCAGTACCCACCCTTCGGGACCCGGGAGCTCCTACAATGAGCAGTTCTTC,TRBV6-1,-,TRBJ2-1,many
CATSGLGVMGEQFF,TGTGCCACCAGTGGGCTGGGGGTGATGGGTGAGCAGTTCTTC,TRBV24-1,-,TRBJ2-1,few
CASSVSAGGRNEQYF,TGTGCCAGCAGTGTTTCAGCGGGAGGGCGGAACGAGCAGTACTTC,TRBV6-4,TRBD2,TRBJ2-7,-
CAISEAARDRVRNTEAFF,TGTGCCATCAGTGAGGCGGCACGGGACAGGGTACGGAACACTGAAGCTTTCTTT,TRBV10-3,TRBD1,TRBJ1-1,-
CASSLRGGVPGELFF,TGTGCCAGCAGCTTACGAGGGGGGGTACCCGGGGAGCTGTTTTTT,TRBV7-9,-,TRBJ2-2,-